This passage covers 29 T cell receptor beta chains from one sample sequenced in a study of shared clonotypes between healthy human individuals. This table comes from immunoSEQ multiplex PCR, and its TCRdb copy is limited to in-frame clones, with some not included. Altogether over 2 million clones are present, under 95% being singletons, with the ten largest covering 0.37%. The specimen was naive CD4+ T cells from PBMCs. Sample subset: CD45RA+ positively selected. These receptors all stem from a man between 18 and 35 years old in good health. Some clones in this sample may be carry-over from other donors' samples.

The V gene is TRBV5-1, the J gene TRBJ1-1, with 10 bases matching TRBD1. The germline V gene encodes CDR1 SGHRS and CDR2 YFSETQ. The CDR3 has 14 amino acids. J gave up 3 bases and V 4 bases, and 3 bases lay outside the gene matches. CDR3 residues: CASSPTGGHTEAFF. The CDR3 nucleotides read TGCGCCAGCAGCCCGACAGGGGGCCACACTGAAGCTTTCTTT.

The chain uses TRBV7-2 and TRBJ1-4, with TRBD1 matching 8 bases. Trimming at V came to 3 bases and at J to 7 bases, leaving 13 bases not matched to a gene. CDR3 length: 17 residues. CDR1 is SGHTA and CDR2 is FQGNSA in the germline V gene. Here the CDR3 DNA reads TGTGCCAGCAGCTTTGCCAGGGGGCGAAAAGAAAGTGAAAAACTGTTTTTT. Protein: CASSFARGRKESEKLFF.

CDR3 sequence reads: CASSLPAGGREGVYEQYF. As DNA, the CDR3 is TGTGCCAGCAGCTTACCCGCGGGTGGGCGGGAGGGCGTTTACGAGCAGTACTTC. The rearrangement uses TRBV7-8 and TRBJ2-7; 9 nucleotides line up with TRBD2. The germline CDR1 and CDR2 sequences are SGHVS and FQNEAQ. Unmatched junction bases numbered 15, after V lost 2 bases and J lost 4 bases. This CDR3 is 18 amino acids long. The full variable domain, completed using reference TRBV7-8 and TRBJ2-7, is GAGVSQSPRYKVAKRGQDVALRCDPISGHVSLFWYQQALGQGPEFLTYFQNEAQLDKSGLPSDRFFAERPEGSVSTLKIQRTQQEDSAVYLCASSLPAGGREGVYEQYFGPGTRLTVT.

The rearrangement uses TRBV5-4 and TRBJ2-4; D is unclear. The germline CDR1 and CDR2 sequences are SGHNT and YYREEE (reference sequence). The CDR3 length is 15 residues. V was pared by 5 bases and J by 0 bases, with 12 bases between. The CDR3 is CASSSVKEAKNIQYF. In nucleotides, the CDR3 is TGTGCCAGCAGTTCAGTAAAGGAAGCCAAAAACATTCAGTACTTC.

In the case of this clone: The identical CDR3 is also encoded by other nucleotide sequences in the sample. The chain combines TRBV5-1 with TRBJ2-3, with D perhaps given as TRBD1 or TRBD2 (5 bases each). Germline V gene data show CDR1 as SGHRS and CDR2 as YFSETQ. The CDR3 runs 11 residues. Deletions cut 3 bases from V and 6 bases from J, with 5 bases between. The CDR3 reads CASSWGDTQYF. In nucleotides, the CDR3 is TGCGCCAGCAGCTGGGGGGATACGCAGTATTTT.

The chain couples TRBV5-1 to TRBJ1-1; the D is unclear. Germline V gene data show CDR1 as SGHRS and CDR2 as YFSETQ. V lost 2 bases, J lost 1 base, and 12 bases lay in between. This CDR3 is built from 15 residues. In nucleotides, the CDR3 is TGCGCCAGCAGCTTAAGCGCCGGGAGGAACACTGAAGCTTTCTTT. This gives the protein CASSLSAGRNTEAFF.

The chain carries TRBV15 and TRBJ2-3; 10 bases fit TRBD2. V shed 4 bases, J shed 0 bases, and the junction held 4 bases outside the gene matches. The V gene's germline CDR1 is LNHNV and CDR2 YYDKDF (reference sequence). The CDR3 contains 16 residues. CDR3 loop: CATSIKLAGSTDTQYF. Here the CDR3 DNA reads TGTGCCACCAGCATCAAACTAGCGGGAAGCACAGATACGCAGTATTTT.

This chain links TRBV30 with TRBJ2-7; 8 nucleotides agree with TRBD1. Germline CDR1 is GTSNPN and CDR2 is SVGIG (reference sequence). The CDR3 has 14 amino acids. J was trimmed by 3 bases and V by 1 base; bases with no gene match: 5. CDR3 DNA sequence: TGTGCCTGGAGTGCCGGGACAGGATACTACGAGCAGTACTTC. Amino acids: CAWSAGTGYYEQYF.

This rearrangement joins TRBV11-3 to TRBJ2-7; the D gene is possibly TRBD2 (7 bases). Trimming removed 5 bases from V and 0 bases from J, with 14 bases in between. Germline CDR1 SGHNT, CDR2 YENEEA. The CDR3 covers 15 residues. The CDR3 region has the DNA TGTGCCAGCAGCCTGGGGGGGCCGGACTCCTACGAGCAGTACTTC. Its protein is CASSLGGPDSYEQYF.

This sequence joins TRBV7-9 and TRBJ2-7, with D perhaps assigned TRBD1 or TRBD2 (5 bases each). Trimming stripped 9 bases from V and 4 bases from J, with 16 bases between. The CDR3 extends over 13 amino acids. CDR1 and CDR2 from the germline V gene are SEHNR and FQNEAQ (reference sequence). In nucleotides, the CDR3 is TGTGCCAGAACCGGGACCCAGCGATACGAGCAGTACTTC. Its translation: CARTGTQRYEQYF.

This chain's CDR3 is CASSLVLAGDYEQYF. The DNA of the CDR3 is TGTGCCAGCAGCTTAGTTCTAGCGGGGGACTACGAGCAGTACTTC. The chain employs TRBV7-6 and TRBJ2-7; 10 bases line up with TRBD2. Germline V lookup: CDR1 SGHVS, CDR2 FNYEAQ. This CDR3 is built from 15 residues. The J segment lost 3 bases and the V segment lost 1 base, leaving 3 bases of the junction unmatched.

The chain employs TRBV7-2 and TRBJ2-4; TRBD1 might be the D (6 bases). Germline CDR1 SGHTA, CDR2 FQGNSA. Trimming removed 4 bases at V and 8 bases at J, with 12 bases between. The CDR3 has 13 residues. CDR3 amino acids: CASSSRGFDIQYF. In DNA, the CDR3 is TGTGCCAGCAGCTCCAGGGGTTTCGACATTCAGTACTTC.

With respect to this clone: The sample contains more than one DNA sequence encoding this CDR3. This rearrangement joins TRBV2 to TRBJ2-1; D is undetermined. The V gene's germline CDR1 is SNHLY and CDR2 FYNNEI. The CDR3 spans 11 residues. Trimming pared 5 bases from V and 4 bases from J, leaving 3 bases between. The CDR3 here is CASSQYNEQFF. The DNA of the CDR3 is TGTGCCAGCAGTCAGTACAATGAGCAGTTCTTC.

V is TRBV28 and J is TRBJ2-7, with D possibly being TRBD2 (5 bases). The CDR3 is 14 residues long. Germline V gene data show CDR1 as MDHEN and CDR2 as SYDVKM. V was clipped by 6 bases and J by 0 bases, with 12 bases between them. CDR3 sequence reads: CASRDPGLSYEQYF. CDR3 bases: TGTGCCAGCAGAGACCCTGGACTCTCCTACGAGCAGTACTTC.

This chain connects TRBV19 to TRBJ2-2; 9 bases are a match to TRBD1. Germline V CDR1 and CDR2: LNHDA, SQIVND (reference sequence). CDR3 length: 15 residues. V shed 2 bases, J shed 3 bases, and the junction held 1 base outside the gene matches. The CDR3 loop reads CASSIRTGDTGELFF. The CDR3 nucleotides are TGTGCCAGTAGTATACGGACAGGGGACACCGGGGAGCTGTTTTTT.

The CDR3 protein is CASSQGWAGYTF. CDR3 nucleotides: TGTGCCAGCAGCCAAGGATGGGCTGGCTACACCTTC. The V and J genes are TRBV14 and TRBJ1-2; no definite D call. V was clipped by 1 base and J by 7 bases, with 7 bases between them. CDR3 length: 12 amino acids. Germline CDR1 is SGHDN and CDR2 is FVKESK.

The genes are TRBV28 and TRBJ1-5; D is possibly TRBD1 (6 bases). The CDR3 contains 15 residues. The V gene's germline CDR1 is MDHEN and CDR2 SYDVKM. V lost 6 bases, J lost 2 bases, and 14 bases lay in between. This CDR3 is CASRPAPGGNQPQHF. DNA for the CDR3: TGTGCCAGCAGACCCGCACCAGGGGGCAATCAGCCCCAGCATTTT.

This chain connects TRBV6-5 to TRBJ2-3, with D possibly TRBD2 on 6 matching bases. Germline-derived CDR1 and CDR2 are MNHEY and SVGAGI. The CDR3 covers 16 residues. Trimming took off 2 bases at V and 6 bases at J, with 18 bases between the two ends. The CDR3 protein is CASSYTAGRGVDTQYF. The CDR3, as DNA: TGTGCCAGCAGTTACACGGCGGGACGGGGAGTGGATACGCAGTATTTT.

The V call is TRBV28, the J call TRBJ2-3; perhaps TRBD2 as D (7 bases). Between the trimmed V and J ends, which lost 7 bases and 5 bases, there was a span of 22 bases. The V gene's germline CDR1 is MDHEN and CDR2 SYDVKM. CDR3 length equals 16 residues. The CDR3 DNA reads TGTGCCAGCAACCTGTGGGGGGCGGGAGAAAGAGATACGCAGTATTTT. Its protein is CASNLWGAGERDTQYF.

The chain combines TRBV11-1 with TRBJ2-5; D perhaps matches TRBD2 (6 bases). The CDR3 length is 14 residues. Trimming shortened V by 5 bases and J by 5 bases, and 15 bases separated the two germline ends. Germline V gene data show CDR1 as SGHAT and CDR2 as FQDESV (reference sequence). Here the CDR3 reads CASSPGTGRETQYF. DNA for the CDR3: TGTGCCAGCAGCCCCGGGACTGGGCGGGAGACCCAGTACTTC.

The chain uses TRBV28 and TRBJ1-1; a weak D match, TRBD1 (6 bases). CDR3 length: 14 amino acids. V dropped 1 base and J dropped 5 bases, with 11 bases sitting between them. Germline lookup yields CDR1 MDHEN and CDR2 SYDVKM. CDR3 sequence reads: CASSLYREGTEAFF. As DNA, the CDR3 is TGTGCCAGCAGTTTATACAGGGAGGGGACTGAAGCTTTCTTT.

This clone appeared a single time. The chain recombines TRBV7-3 with TRBJ2-1; 7 bases are a match to TRBD1. This CDR3 is 15 amino acids long. J lost 3 bases, V lost 2 bases, and 4 bases had no gene match. The germline V gene encodes CDR1 SGHTA and CDR2 FQGTGA. In DNA, the CDR3 is TGTGCCAGCAGCTTAGATAGGGACAGCTACAATGAGCAGTTCTTC. Translation: CASSLDRDSYNEQFF.

The chain is built from TRBV5-1 and TRBJ1-2, with 10 positions matching TRBD1. V lost 4 bases, J lost 0 bases, and 6 bases stayed unmatched. CDR3 length: 16 amino acids. Germline V gene lookup returns CDR1 SGHRS and CDR2 YFSETQ. The CDR3 here is CASSPTGTGANYGYTF. Written as DNA, the CDR3 is TGCGCCAGCAGCCCAACCGGGACAGGGGCTAACTATGGCTACACCTTC.

The gene calls are TRBV11-2 and TRBJ2-7; 8 positions match TRBD2. The CDR3 extends over 18 amino acids. The germline V gene encodes CDR1 SGHAT and CDR2 FQNNGV. Unmatched junction bases numbered 12, after V lost 0 bases and J lost 2 bases. CDR3 sequence reads: CASSLEVPASGWTYEQYF. CDR3 sequence (DNA): TGTGCCAGCAGCTTAGAGGTTCCGGCTAGCGGGTGGACCTACGAGCAGTACTTC.

The genes are TRBV29-1 and TRBJ2-3; 14 bases are a match to TRBD2. Per germline, CDR1 SQVTM and CDR2 ANQGSEA. V shed 6 bases, J shed 1 base, and the junction held 9 bases outside the gene matches. The CDR3 loop spans 17 amino acids. This CDR3 reads CSVITGTSGSGTDTQYF. Written as DNA, the CDR3 is TGCAGCGTCATCACAGGGACTAGCGGGAGTGGCACAGATACGCAGTATTTT.

The chain is built from TRBV28 and TRBJ1-4; D might be TRBD1 (5 bases). The CDR3 is made up of 18 amino acids. Germline values: CDR1 MDHEN, CDR2 SYDVKM. Trimming took off 4 bases at V and 0 bases at J, with 18 bases between the two ends. The CDR3 DNA sequence: TGTGCCAGCAGTTCAACGGGACTGAACTACCCAACTAATGAAAAACTGTTTTTT. This sequence encodes CASSSTGLNYPTNEKLFF.

V gene TRBV5-1 combines with J gene TRBJ2-3, with a weak D call TRBD2 (5 bases). Trimming removed 4 bases from V and 5 bases from J, with 20 bases in between. This CDR3 comprises 16 residues. CDR1 and CDR2 (germline): SGHRS, YFSETQ. The CDR3 loop is CASSRTLANAGDTQYF. CDR3 nucleotide sequence: TGCGCCAGCAGCCGTACTCTAGCAAACGCCGGAGATACGCAGTATTTT.

This clone was seen just once. The sample has other DNA sequences that encode this CDR3 too. The chain couples TRBV28 to TRBJ1-2, with 7 positions matching TRBD1. Per germline, CDR1 MDHEN and CDR2 SYDVKM. This CDR3 contains 14 residues. The V gene end was trimmed by 5 bases and the J gene end by 2 bases; junction bases not matched to a gene: 5. This chain's CDR3 is CASSPWDRNYGYTF. The DNA for the CDR3 is TGTGCCAGCAGTCCATGGGACAGAAACTATGGCTACACCTTC.

The gene calls are TRBV5-4 and TRBJ2-1, with a possible D match to TRBD2 (5 bases). This CDR3 comprises 15 residues. Germline CDR1 is SGHNT and CDR2 is YYREEE (reference sequence). Trimming removed 5 bases at V and 0 bases at J, with 12 bases between. CDR3 sequence: CASSNEADSYNEQFF. The CDR3 DNA follows: TGTGCCAGCAGTAACGAAGCGGACTCCTACAATGAGCAGTTCTTC.